The entry below describes one T cell receptor (beta chain). The antigen is unknown. Using its own MiXCR run on the 5' RACE reads, TCRdb lists one record per CDR3 protein. The table lists roughly 300,000 distinct CDR3 sequences, approximately 8% of them singletons, with roughly 23% in the top ten. This sample is drawn from a study of T-cell memory formation after mild COVID-19. Across the whole study: TCR clusters were mostly donor specific.

Whole-study findings and limits: Among CD4+ contracting clones, most were CM and EM, and CD8+ ones EMRA. Pre-infection memory harbored some responding clones, suggesting cross-reactive memory joined.

The germline V gene has CDR1 MGHRA and CDR2 YSYEKL. The CDR3 has 14 amino acids. The V gene lost 5 bases and the J gene lost 7 bases, with 17 bases spanning the gap. V and J are TRBV4-1 and TRBJ1-2; no firm D call. This TCR came from a man between 18 and 29 years old who had mild COVID-19 (a few samples of this study predate the infection). Cell type and time point are not known. The sample was PBMCs or a T cell subset sorted from them (not recorded which). The CDR3 DNA sequence: TGCGCCAGCAGCGGAGTGGGAGGCGCGGGTGGCTACACCTTC. It codes for CASSGVGGAGGYTF.